This T cell receptor (beta chain) was sequenced during a study of T cells in Graves' hyperthyroidism and ophthalmopathy. Cells are PBMCs isolated from approximately 9.2 ml of fresh blood. Authors of the study amplified TCR beta CDR3 regions from RNA transcripts. HTBI primers were used for first-round RT-PCR of the TCR CDR3. TCRdb redid the calling of the multiplex PCR reads with MiXCR, one entry per CDR3 protein. The profile shows 550,000 to 700,000 distinct CDR3 sequences, under 15% of them singletons. In this sample, this clonotype turned up many times. No antigen is known for it. Study outcomes and limitations: Researchers found most expanded thyroid clonotypes above 0.001 in blood as well.

There are 17 residues in the CDR3. With V trimmed by 2 bases and J by 4 bases, 6 bases remained unmatched. The clonotype originates from a woman in her 40s with Graves' ophthalmopathy. The chain couples TRBV12-3 or TRBV12-4 to TRBJ1-5; 12 bases agree with TRBD1. The sequenced sample was blood. CDR3 loop: CASSLLGTGGLNQPQHF. CDR3 DNA sequence: TGTGCCAGCAGTTTACTCGGGACAGGGGGCCTTAATCAGCCCCAGCATTTT.